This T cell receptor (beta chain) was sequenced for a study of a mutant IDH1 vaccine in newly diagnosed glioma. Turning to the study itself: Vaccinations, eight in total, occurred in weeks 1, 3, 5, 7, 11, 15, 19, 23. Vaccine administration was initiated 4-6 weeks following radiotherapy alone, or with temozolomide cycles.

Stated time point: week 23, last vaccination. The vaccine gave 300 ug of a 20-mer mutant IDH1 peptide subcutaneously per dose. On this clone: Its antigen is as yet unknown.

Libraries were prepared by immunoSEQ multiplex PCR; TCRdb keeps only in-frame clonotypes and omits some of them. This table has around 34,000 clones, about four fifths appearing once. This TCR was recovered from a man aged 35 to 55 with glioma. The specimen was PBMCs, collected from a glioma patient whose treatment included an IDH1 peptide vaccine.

The CDR3 DNA reads TGTGCCAGCAGCGTCGTACATGGGGCGGGGAGTGAGCAGTTCTTC. It is translated as CASSVVHGAGSEQFF. J is TRBJ2-1 and V is TRBV6-4; a weak D match, TRBD2 (6 bases). Germline V gene sequence: CDR1 MRHNA, CDR2 SNTAGT. V was trimmed by 6 bases and J by 9 bases, leaving 21 bases between them. The CDR3 length is 15 residues.